This TCR beta chain stems from a study of blood T cells in healthy people across ages. V lost 6 bases and J lost 6; bases outside the gene matches: 13. Per the germline V gene, CDR1 is SGHRS and CDR2 is YFSETQ. The length of the CDR3 is 15 residues. Each donor had around 9.2 milliliters of peripheral blood drawn. Then a second PCR, running roughly 7 to 11 cycles, was carried out with a sample-barcoded 5' primer and a J-beta primer mix. Tagging of each cDNA molecule was performed by a template-switch adaptor with 12 random nucleotides. TCRdb analysed the 5' RACE reads with MiXCR anew, one entry per CDR3 protein. This table holds 1.5 million to 2 million distinct CDR3 sequences, about 49% found once. Study-wide findings and caveats: Because sorting was not performed, PBMCs prevented conclusive naive versus antigen-experienced comparison. Naive CD4+ cell counts and diversity both ran higher in long-lived than in aged donors.

Of note for this clonotype: What it recognizes is unknown.

The receptor was derived from a woman aged 35 to 49 in good health. Material: blood. The rearrangement uses TRBV5-1 and TRBJ1-2; TRBD1 matches 8 bases. The CDR3 region is CASTPGQGGRDGYTF. The CDR3 DNA reads as TGCGCCAGCACCCCCGGACAGGGTGGTCGGGATGGCTACACCTTC.